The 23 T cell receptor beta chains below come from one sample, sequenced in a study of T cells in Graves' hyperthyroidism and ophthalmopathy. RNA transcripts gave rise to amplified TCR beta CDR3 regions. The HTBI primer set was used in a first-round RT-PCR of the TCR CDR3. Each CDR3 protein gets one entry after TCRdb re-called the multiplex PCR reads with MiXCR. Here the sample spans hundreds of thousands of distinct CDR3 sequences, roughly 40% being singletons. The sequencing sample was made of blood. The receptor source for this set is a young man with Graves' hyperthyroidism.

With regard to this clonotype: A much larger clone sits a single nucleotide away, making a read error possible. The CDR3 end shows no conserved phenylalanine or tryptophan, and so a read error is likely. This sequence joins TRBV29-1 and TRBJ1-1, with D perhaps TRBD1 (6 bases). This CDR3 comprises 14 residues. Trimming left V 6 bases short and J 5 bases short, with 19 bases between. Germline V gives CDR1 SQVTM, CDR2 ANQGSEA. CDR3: CSVARGGARTEAFL. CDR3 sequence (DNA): TGCAGCGTCGCCCGGGGGGGGGCGCGAACTGAAGCTTTCCTT.

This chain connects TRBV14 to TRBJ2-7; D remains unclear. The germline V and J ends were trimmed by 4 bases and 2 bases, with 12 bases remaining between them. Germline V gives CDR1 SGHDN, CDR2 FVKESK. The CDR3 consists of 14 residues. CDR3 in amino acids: CASSLGVIPYEQYF. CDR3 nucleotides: TGTGCCAGCAGCCTCGGTGTGATTCCCTACGAGCAGTACTTC.

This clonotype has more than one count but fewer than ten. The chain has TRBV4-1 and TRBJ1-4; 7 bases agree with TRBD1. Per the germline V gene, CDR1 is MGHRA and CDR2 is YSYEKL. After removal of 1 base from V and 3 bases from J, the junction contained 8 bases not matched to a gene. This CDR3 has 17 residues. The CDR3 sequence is CASSQVMGQGANEKLFF. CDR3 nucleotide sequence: TGCGCCAGCAGCCAAGTGATGGGGCAGGGGGCTAATGAAAAACTGTTTTTT.

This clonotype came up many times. The CDR3, as DNA: TGCAGCGCTGGCAGGTCCAACTCCTACGAGCAGTACTTC. It specifies CSAGRSNSYEQYF. The chain couples TRBV29-1 to TRBJ2-7; D unclear. Germline V gene data show CDR1 as SQVTM and CDR2 as ANQGSEA. Between the trimmed V and J ends, which lost 7 bases and 0 bases, there was a span of 13 bases. The CDR3 spans 13 residues.

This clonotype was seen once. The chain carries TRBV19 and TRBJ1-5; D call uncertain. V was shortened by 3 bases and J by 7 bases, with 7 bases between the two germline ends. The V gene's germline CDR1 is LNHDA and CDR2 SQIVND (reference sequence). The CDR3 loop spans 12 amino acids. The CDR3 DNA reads TGTGCCAGTAGTATCTCGGGCCAGCCCCAGCATTTT. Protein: CASSISGQPQHF.

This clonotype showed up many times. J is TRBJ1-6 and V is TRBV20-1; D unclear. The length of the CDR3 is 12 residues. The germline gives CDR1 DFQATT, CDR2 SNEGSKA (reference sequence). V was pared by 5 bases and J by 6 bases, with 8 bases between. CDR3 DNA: TGCAGTGCTCCCAAACTTAATTCACCCCTCCACTTT. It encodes CSAPKLNSPLHF.

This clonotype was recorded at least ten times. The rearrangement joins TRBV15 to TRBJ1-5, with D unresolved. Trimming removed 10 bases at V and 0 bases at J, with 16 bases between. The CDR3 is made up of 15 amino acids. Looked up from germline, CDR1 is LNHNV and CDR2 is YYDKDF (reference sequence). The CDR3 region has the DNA TGTGCCAGCCGAGAGGGCCTGTATAGCAATCAGCCCCAGCATTTT. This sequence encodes CASREGLYSNQPQHF.

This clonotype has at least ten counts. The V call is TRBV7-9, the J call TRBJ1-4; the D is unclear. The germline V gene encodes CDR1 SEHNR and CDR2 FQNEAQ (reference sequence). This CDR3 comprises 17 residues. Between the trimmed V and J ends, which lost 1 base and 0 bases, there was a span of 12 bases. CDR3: CASSLGRTGATNEKLFF. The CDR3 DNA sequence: TGTGCCAGCAGCTTAGGGAGGACGGGTGCAACTAATGAAAAACTGTTTTTT.

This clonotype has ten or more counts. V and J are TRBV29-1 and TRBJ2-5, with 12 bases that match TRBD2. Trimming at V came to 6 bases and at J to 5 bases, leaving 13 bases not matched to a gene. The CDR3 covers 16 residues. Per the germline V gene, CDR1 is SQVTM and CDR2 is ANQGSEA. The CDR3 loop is CSVLGLAGLRWETQYF. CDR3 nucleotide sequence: TGCAGCGTGTTGGGACTAGCGGGTCTTCGGTGGGAGACCCAGTACTTC. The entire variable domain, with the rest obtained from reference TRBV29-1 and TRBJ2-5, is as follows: SAVISQKPSRDICQRGTSLTIQCQVDSQVTMMFWYRQQPGQSLTLIATANQGSEATYESGFVIDKFPISRPNLTFSTLTVSNMSPEDSSIYLCSVLGLAGLRWETQYFGPGTRLLVL.

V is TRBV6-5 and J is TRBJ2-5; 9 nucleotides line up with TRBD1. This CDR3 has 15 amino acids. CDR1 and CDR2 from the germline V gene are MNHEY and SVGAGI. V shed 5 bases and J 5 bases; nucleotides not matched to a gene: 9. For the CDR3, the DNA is TGTGCCAGCAGTGTCCGGACAGGGGAGTACGAGACCCAGTACTTC. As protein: CASSVRTGEYETQYF.

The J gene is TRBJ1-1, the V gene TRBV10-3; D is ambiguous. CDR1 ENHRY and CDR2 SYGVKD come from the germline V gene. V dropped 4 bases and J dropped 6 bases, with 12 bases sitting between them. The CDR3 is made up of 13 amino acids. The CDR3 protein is CAISVGRGPEAFF. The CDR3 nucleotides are TGTGCCATCAGTGTAGGACGTGGCCCTGAAGCTTTCTTT.

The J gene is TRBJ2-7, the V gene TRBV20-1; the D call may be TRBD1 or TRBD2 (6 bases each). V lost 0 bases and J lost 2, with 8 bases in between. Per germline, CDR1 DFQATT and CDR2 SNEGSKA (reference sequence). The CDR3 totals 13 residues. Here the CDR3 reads CSARERGAYEQYF. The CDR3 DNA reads TGCAGTGCTAGAGAGAGGGGGGCCTACGAGCAGTACTTC.

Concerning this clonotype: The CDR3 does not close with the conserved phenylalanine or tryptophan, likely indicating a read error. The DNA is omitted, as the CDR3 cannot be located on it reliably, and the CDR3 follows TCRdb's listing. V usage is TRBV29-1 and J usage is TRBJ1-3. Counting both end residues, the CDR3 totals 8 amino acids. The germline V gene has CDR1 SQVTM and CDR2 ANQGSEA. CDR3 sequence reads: CSVEVGLA.

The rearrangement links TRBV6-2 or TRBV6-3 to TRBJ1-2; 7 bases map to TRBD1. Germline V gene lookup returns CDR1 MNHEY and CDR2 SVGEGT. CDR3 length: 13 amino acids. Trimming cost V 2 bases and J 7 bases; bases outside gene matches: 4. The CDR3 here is CASSYQGGGGYTF. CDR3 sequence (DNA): TGTGCCAGCAGTTACCAAGGGGGCGGTGGCTACACCTTC.

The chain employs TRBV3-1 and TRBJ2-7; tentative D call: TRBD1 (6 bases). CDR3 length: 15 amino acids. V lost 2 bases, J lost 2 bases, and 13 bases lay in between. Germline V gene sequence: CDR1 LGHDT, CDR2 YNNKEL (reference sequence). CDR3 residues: CASSQTDRNTYEQYF. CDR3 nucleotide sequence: TGTGCCAGCAGCCAAACAGACAGGAATACCTACGAGCAGTACTTC.

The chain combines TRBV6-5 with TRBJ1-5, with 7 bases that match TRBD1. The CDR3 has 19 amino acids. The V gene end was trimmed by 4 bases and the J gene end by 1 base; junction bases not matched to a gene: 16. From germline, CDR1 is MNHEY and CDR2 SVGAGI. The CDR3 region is CASSLEGSQGDESNQPQHF. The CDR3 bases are TGTGCCAGCAGTTTAGAAGGGAGTCAGGGGGACGAGAGCAATCAGCCCCAGCATTTT.

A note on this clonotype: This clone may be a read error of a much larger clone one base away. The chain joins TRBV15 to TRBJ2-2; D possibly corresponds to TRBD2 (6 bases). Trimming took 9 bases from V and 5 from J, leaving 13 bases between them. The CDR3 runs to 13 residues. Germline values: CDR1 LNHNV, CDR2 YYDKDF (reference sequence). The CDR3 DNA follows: TGTGCCACGTTCGGGGCGGGGACCGGGGAGCTGTTTTTT. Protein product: CATFGAGTGELFF. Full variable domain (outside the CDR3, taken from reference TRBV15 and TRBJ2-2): DAMVIQNPRYQVTQFGKPVTLSCSQTLNHNVMYWYQQKSSQAPKLLFHYYDKDFNNEADTPDNFQSRRPNTSFCFLDIRSPGLGDTAMYLCATFGAGTGELFFGEGSRLTVL.

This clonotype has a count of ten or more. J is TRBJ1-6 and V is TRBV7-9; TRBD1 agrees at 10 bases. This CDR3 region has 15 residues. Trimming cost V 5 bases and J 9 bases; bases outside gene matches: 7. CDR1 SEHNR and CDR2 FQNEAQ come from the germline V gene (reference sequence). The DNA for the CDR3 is TGTGCCAGCAGCAGTCTGGGGACAGGGGCTTCACCCCTCCACTTT. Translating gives CASSSLGTGASPLHF.

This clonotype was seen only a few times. CDR3 region: CASSPSNEPQYF. For the CDR3, the DNA is TGTGCCAGCAGCCCTTCAAATGAGCCCCAGTACTTC. The chain recombines TRBV7-9 with TRBJ2-7; D gene ambiguous. The CDR3 sequence is 12 residues long. Germline lookup yields CDR1 SEHNR and CDR2 FQNEAQ (reference sequence). V lost 5 bases, J lost 10 bases, and 15 bases lay in between.

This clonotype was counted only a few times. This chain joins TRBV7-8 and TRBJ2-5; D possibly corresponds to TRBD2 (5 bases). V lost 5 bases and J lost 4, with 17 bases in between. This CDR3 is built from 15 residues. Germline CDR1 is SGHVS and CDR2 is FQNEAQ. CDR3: CASSAAPVRVETQYF. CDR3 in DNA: TGTGCCAGCAGCGCAGCCCCTGTGCGGGTAGAGACCCAGTACTTC.

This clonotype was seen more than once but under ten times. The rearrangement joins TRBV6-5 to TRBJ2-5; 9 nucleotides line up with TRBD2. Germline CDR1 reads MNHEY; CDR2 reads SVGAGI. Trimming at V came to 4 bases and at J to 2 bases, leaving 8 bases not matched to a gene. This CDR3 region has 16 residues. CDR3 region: CASSSPLTSGQETQYF. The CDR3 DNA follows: TGTGCCAGCAGTTCCCCACTGACTAGCGGACAAGAGACCCAGTACTTC.

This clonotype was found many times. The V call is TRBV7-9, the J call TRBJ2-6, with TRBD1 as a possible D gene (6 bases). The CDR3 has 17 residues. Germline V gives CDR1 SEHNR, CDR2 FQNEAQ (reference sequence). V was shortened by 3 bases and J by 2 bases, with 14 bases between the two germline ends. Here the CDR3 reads CASSFEEQGPGANVLTF. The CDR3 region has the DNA TGTGCCAGCAGCTTCGAGGAGCAGGGGCCTGGGGCCAACGTCCTGACTTTC. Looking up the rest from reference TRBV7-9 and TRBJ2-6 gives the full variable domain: DTGVSQNPRHKITKRGQNVTFRCDPISEHNRLYWYRQTLGQGPEFLTYFQNEAQLEKSRLLSDRFSAERPKGSFSTLEIQRTEQGDSAMYLCASSFEEQGPGANVLTFGAGSRLTVL.

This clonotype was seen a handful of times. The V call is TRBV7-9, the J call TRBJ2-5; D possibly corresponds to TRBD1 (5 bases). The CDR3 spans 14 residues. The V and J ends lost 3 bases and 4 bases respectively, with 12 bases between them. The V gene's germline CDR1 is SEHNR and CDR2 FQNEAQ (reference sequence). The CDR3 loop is CASSFSRTTETQYF. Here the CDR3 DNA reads TGTGCCAGCAGCTTCTCTCGGACAACAGAGACCCAGTACTTC.